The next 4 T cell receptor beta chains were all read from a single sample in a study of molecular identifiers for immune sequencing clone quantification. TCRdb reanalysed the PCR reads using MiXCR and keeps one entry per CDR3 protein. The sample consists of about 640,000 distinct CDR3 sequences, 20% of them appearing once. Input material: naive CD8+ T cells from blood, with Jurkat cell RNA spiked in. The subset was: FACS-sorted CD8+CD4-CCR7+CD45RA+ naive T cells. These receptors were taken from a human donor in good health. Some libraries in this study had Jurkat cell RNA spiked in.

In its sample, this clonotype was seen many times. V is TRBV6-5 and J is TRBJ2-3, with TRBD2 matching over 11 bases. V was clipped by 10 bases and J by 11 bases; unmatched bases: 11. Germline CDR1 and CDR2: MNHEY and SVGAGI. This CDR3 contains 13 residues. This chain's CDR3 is CATLVAGGLRQYF. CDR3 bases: TGTGCCACCTTGGTAGCGGGGGGGTTGCGGCAGTATTTT.

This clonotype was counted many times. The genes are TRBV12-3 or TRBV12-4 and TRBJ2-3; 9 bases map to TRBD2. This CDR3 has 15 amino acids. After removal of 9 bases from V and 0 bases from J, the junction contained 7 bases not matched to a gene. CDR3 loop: CASLPRGGSTDTQYF. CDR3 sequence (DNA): TGTGCCAGTCTCCCGCGGGGGGGGAGCACAGATACGCAGTATTTT.

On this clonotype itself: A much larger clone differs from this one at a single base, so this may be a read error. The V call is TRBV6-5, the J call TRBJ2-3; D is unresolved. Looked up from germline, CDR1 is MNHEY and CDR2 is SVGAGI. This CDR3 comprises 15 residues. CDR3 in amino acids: CASNIGPFSTDTRYF. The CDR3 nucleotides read TGTGCCAGCAACATAGGACCGTTTAGCACAGATACGCGGTATTTT.

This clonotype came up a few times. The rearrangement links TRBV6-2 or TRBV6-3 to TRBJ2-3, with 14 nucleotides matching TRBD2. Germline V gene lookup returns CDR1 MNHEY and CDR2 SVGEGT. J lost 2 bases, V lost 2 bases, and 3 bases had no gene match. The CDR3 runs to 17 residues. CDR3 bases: TGTGCCAGCAGTTACGGGACTAGCGGGGGCAACACAGATACGCAGTATTTT. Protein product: CASSYGTSGGNTDTQYF.